One T cell receptor (beta chain) is described in this entry. As yet, its antigen is unknown. It was second doses at about 4 or about 12 weeks that were pooled. The CDR3 has 13 residues. The germline gives CDR1 MDHEN, CDR2 SYDVKM. V was clipped by 4 bases and J by 1 base, with 4 bases between them. Only in-frame clones appear in the TCRdb table, and some are missing; sequencing was by immunoSEQ multiplex PCR. The sample includes some 150,000 clones, roughly 89% seen only once; the top ten take roughly 1.5%. The data belong to a study of T cell responses to AZD1222 COVID-19 vaccine. Findings of the study overall: Seropositive at baseline were only a handful of AZD1222 recipients.

The origin of this receptor is an adult who received the AZD1222 COVID-19 vaccine. Specimen: peripheral blood, collected 28 days after the second AZD1222 dose. The chain employs TRBV28 and TRBJ2-2; D is uncertain. CDR3 sequence reads: CASSWQNTGELFF. Written as DNA, the CDR3 is TGTGCCAGCAGTTGGCAGAACACCGGGGAGCTGTTTTTT.